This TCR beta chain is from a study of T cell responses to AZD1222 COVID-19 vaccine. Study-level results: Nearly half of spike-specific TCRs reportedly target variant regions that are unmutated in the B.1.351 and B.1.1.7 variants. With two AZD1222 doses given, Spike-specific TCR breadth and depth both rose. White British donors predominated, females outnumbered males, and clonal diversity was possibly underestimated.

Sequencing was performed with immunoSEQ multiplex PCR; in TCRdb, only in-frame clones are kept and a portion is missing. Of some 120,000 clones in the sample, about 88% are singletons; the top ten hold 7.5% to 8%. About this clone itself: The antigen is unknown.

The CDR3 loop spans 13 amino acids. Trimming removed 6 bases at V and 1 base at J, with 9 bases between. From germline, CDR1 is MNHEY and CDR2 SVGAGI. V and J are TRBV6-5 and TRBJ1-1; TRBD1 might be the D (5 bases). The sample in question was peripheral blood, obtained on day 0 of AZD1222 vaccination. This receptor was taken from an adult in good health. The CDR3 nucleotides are TGTGCCAGCAGGGAGGGGCGGAACACTGAAGCTTTCTTT. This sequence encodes CASREGRNTEAFF.